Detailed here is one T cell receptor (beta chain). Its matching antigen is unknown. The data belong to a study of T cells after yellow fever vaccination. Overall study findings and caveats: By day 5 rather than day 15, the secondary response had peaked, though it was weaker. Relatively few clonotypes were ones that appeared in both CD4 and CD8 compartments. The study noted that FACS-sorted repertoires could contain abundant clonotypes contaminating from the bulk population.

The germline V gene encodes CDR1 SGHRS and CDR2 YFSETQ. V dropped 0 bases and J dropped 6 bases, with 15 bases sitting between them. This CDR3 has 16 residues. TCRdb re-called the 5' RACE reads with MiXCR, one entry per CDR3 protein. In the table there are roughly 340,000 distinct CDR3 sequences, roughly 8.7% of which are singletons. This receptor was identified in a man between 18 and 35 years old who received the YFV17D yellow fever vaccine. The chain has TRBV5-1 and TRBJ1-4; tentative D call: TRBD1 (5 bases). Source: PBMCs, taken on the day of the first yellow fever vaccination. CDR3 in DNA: TGCGCCAGCAGCTTGGATGTTCGGCAGGGCCATGAAAAACTGTTTTTT. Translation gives CASSLDVRQGHEKLFF.